This T cell receptor (beta chain) emerged from a study of OX40 agonist ivuxolimab in advanced cancers. V lost 2 bases to trimming and J lost 3 bases; unmatched junction nucleotides: 2. The V gene's germline CDR1 is SGHDT and CDR2 YYEEEE. This CDR3 has 14 amino acids. The method was immunoSEQ multiplex PCR; TCRdb's version includes in-frame clones alone and lacks a portion of them. Of over 80,000 clones detected, about 80% appear once; the ten largest clones hold 5.5%. The source was CD4+ or CD8+ T cells sorted from blood, collected in a trial of the OX40 agonist ivuxolimab. The receptor was derived from an adult with an advanced solid tumor such as melanoma, head and neck, liver or kidney cancer. The chain joins TRBV5-6 to TRBJ1-5; 7 bases match TRBD1. The CDR3 loop is CASSFTGDNQPQHF. Written as DNA, the CDR3 is TGTGCCAGCAGCTTTACAGGGGACAATCAGCCCCAGCATTTT.